This T cell receptor beta chain was identified in a study of blood T cell repertoires in COVID-19. The sample holds one count of this clone. Measured with immunoSEQ multiplex PCR; TCRdb has only the in-frame clones, and not every one. The data hold 250,000 or so clones, with about 80% observed a single time. Sequencing used PBMCs or T cells enriched from blood (not recorded which). This clonotype was obtained from a man aged 50-59 years who had recovered from COVID-19.

The CDR3 nucleotides read TGCGCCAGCAGGGGCTTTGGGCCCGCCGGTGGCTACACCTTC. The encoded protein is CASRGFGPAGGYTF. The chain links TRBV4-1 to TRBJ1-2; D is unresolved. The V gene's germline CDR1 is MGHRA and CDR2 YSYEKL. V lost 6 bases and J lost 7, with 18 bases in between. The length of the CDR3 is 14 residues.